This is a list of T cell receptor beta chains from one sample in a study of patients and donors after allogeneic stem cell transplantation. A single record per CDR3 protein comes from TCRdb applying MiXCR to the RT-PCR reads. The table shows about 39,000 distinct CDR3 sequences, with roughly 29% occurring only once. Material for sequencing was blood, either unsorted or a sorted T cell fraction (not recorded which). These receptors all stem from a human donor who was either an allogeneic HSCT recipient or a stem cell or donor lymphocyte infusion donor (not recorded which). It is not recorded whose cells these are; they may come from a transplant donor. Each CDR3 is given with its conserved first and last residue. Fields, in order: clone size, V gene, D gene, CDR3 length, CDR3 protein. D genes are given only for firm matches. Expanded clones get a size class; other rows say once, few or many, or leave the size out.

>many|TRBV4-3|TRBD1|15
CASSRLRDSYTEAFF
>few|TRBV6-9|.|15
CASTFRGDPNEKLFF
>few|TRBV5-1|.|15
CASSPHRVDAYEQYF
>.|TRBV5-1|.|14
CASQTGHMNTEAFF
>few|TRBV27|.|17
CASSFPRTASYNSPLHF
>.|TRBV10-2|.|12
CASRQGGDTQYF
>few|TRBV7-2|.|15
CASSLEAETYNEQFF
>many|TRBV29-1|.|13
CSVEEGFNQPQHF
>few|TRBV25-1|TRBD1|15
CASSESTGGNQPQHF
>few|TRBV6-2/TRBV6-3|.|13
CASRPQAPWPQHF
>.|TRBV4-3|TRBD2|18
CASSQEGLAGSSTGELFF
>.|TRBV12-3/TRBV12-4|.|17
CASISQSGTWNTGELFF
>medium-sized|TRBV7-9|.|14
CASSSLESGDTQYF
>few|TRBV28|.|15
CASSRPGGLANVLTF
>.|TRBV6-5|.|15
CASSYSGLAYNEQFF
>few|TRBV12-3/TRBV12-4|.|14
CASSIQGAWYEQYF
>.|TRBV20-1|TRBD1|14
CSATPTGAYNEQFF
>few|TRBV12-3/TRBV12-4|.|15
CASSTAGSIHNEQFF
>.|TRBV9|.|13
CASSETGGTEAFF
>few|TRBV7-9|.|15
CASSLGGILNYGYTF
>few|TRBV29-1|.|14
CSVDSTVYQETQYF